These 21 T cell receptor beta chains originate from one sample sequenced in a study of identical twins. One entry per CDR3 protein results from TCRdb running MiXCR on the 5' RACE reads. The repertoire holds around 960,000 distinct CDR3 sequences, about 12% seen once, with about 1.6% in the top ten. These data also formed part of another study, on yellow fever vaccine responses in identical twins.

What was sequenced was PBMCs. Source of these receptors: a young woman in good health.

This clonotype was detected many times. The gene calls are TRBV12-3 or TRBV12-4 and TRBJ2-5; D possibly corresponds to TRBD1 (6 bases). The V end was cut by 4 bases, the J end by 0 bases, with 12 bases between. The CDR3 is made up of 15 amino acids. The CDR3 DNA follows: TGTGCCAGCAGTTCCCGACAGGCGAACCAAGAGACCCAGTACTTC. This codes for CASSSRQANQETQYF.

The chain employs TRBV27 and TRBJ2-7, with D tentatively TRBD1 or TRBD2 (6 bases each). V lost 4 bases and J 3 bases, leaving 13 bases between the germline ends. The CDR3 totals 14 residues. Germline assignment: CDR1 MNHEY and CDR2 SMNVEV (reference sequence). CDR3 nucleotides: TGTGCCAGCAGTTACCGGGGGCTTCACTACGAGCAGTACTTC. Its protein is CASSYRGLHYEQYF.

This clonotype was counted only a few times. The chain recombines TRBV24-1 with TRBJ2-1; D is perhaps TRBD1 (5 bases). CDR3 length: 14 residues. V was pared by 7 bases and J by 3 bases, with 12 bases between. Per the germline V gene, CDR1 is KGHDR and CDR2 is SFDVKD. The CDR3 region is CATRGTGRYNEQFF. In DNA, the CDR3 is TGTGCCACCAGGGGCACAGGTCGCTACAATGAGCAGTTCTTC.

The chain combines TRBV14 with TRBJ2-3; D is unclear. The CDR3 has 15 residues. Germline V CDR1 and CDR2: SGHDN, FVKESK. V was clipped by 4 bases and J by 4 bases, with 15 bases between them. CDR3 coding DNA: TGTGCCAGCAGCCCCGACCCCCAGCGCGCAGATACGCAGTATTTT. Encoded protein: CASSPDPQRADTQYF.

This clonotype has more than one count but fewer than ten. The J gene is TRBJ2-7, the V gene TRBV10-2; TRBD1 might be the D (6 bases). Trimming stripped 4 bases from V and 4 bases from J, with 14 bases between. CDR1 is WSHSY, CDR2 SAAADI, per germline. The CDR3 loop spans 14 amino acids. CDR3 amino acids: CASSGGQTLYEQYV. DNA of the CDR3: TGCGCCAGCAGTGGGGGACAAACCTTATACGAGCAGTACGTC.

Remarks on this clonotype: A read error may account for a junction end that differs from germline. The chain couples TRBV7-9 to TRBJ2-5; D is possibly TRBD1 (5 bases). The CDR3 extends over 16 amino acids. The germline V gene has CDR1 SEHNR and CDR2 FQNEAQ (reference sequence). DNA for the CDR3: TGTGTCAGCAGCTTAACTCAAGCCCCTGGGGCCGGGACCCAGTACTTC. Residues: CVSSLTQAPGAGTQYF. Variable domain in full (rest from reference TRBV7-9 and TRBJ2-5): DTGVSQNPRHKITKRGQNVTFRCDPISEHNRLYWYRQTLGQGPEFLTYFQNEAQLEKSRLLSDRFSAERPKGSFSTLEIQRTEQGDSAMYLCVSSLTQAPGAGTQYFGPGTRLLVL.

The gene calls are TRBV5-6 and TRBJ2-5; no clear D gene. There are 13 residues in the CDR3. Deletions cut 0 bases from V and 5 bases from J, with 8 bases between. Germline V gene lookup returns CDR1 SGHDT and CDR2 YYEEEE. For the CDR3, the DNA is TGTGCCAGCAGCTTGGTGGGGTATGAGACCCAGTACTTC. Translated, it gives CASSLVGYETQYF.

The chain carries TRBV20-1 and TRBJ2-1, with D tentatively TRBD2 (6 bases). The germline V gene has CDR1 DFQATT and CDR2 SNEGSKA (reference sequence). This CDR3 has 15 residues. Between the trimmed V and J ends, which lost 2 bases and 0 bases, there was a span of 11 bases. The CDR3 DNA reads TGCAGTGCTAGAAAAAGCGGGTCCTCCTACAATGAGCAGTTCTTC. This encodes CSARKSGSSYNEQFF.

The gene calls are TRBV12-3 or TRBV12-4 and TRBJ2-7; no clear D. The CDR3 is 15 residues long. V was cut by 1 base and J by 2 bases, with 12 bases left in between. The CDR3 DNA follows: TGTGCCAGCAGTTTAGGGCAGTCCACACCCTACGAGCAGTACTTC. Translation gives CASSLGQSTPYEQYF.

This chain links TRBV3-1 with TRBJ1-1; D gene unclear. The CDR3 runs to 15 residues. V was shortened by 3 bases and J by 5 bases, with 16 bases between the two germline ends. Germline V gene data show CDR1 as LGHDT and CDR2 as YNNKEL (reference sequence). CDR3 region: CASSHPSRGSTEAFF. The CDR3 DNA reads TGTGCCAGCAGCCACCCATCTCGAGGTTCGACTGAAGCTTTCTTT.

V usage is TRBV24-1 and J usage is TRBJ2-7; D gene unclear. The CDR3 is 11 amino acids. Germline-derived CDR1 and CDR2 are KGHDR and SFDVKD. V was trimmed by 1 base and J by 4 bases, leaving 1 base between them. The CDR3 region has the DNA TGTGCCACCAGTGATTTATACGAGCAGTACTTC. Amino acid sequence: CATSDLYEQYF.

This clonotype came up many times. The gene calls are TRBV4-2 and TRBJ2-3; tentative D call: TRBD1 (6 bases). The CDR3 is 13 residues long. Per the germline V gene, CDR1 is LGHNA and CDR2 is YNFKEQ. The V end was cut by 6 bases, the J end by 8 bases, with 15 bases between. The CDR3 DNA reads TGTGCCAGCAGGTCCGGGACAAATGCTACGCAGTATTTT. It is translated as CASRSGTNATQYF.

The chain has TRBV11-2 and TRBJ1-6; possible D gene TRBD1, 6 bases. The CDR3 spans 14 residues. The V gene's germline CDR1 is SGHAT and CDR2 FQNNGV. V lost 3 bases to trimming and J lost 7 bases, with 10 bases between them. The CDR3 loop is CASSLDRNNSPLHF. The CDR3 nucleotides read TGTGCCAGCAGCTTGGACAGAAACAATTCACCCCTCCACTTT.

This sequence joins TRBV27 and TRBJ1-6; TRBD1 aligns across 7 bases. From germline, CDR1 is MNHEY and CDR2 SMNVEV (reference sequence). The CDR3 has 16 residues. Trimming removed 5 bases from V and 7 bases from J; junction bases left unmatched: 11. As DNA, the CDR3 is TGTGCCAGCAGTCTCGGGACAGACATCGTAAATTCACCCCTCCACTTT. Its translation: CASSLGTDIVNSPLHF.

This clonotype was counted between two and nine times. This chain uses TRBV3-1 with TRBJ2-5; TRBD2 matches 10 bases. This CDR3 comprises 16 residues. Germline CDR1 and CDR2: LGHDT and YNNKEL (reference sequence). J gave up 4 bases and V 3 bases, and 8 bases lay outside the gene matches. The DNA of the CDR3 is TGTGCCAGCAGCCACACCAGCGGGGGGGCCCGAGAGACCCAGTACTTC. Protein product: CASSHTSGGARETQYF.

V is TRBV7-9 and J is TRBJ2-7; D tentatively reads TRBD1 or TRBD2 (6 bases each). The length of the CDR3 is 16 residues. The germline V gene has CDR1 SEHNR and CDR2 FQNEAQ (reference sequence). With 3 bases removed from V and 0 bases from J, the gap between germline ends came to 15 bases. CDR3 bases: TGTGCCAGCAGCTTCTATGGGGGGCGAAGCTCCTACGAGCAGTACGTC. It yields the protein CASSFYGGRSSYEQYV.

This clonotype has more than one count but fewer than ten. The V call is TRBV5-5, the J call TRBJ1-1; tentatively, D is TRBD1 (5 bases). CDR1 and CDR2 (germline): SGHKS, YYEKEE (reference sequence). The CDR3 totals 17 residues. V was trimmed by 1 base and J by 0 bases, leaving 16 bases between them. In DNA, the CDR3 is TGTGCCAGCAGCTTGTTGTACCCAGGGCTTATGAACACTGAAGCTTTCTTT. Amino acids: CASSLLYPGLMNTEAFF.

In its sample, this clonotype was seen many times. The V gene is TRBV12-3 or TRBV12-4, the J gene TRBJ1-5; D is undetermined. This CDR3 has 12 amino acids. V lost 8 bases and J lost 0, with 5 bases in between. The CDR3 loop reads CASQDSNQPQHF. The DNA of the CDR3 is TGTGCCAGCCAGGATAGCAATCAGCCCCAGCATTTT.

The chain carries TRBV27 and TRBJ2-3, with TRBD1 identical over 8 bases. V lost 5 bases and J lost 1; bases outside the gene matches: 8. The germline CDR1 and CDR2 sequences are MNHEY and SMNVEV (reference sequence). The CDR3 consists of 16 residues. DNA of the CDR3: TGTGCCAGCAGTCTCCCCAGGGGGCGGGGCACAGATACGCAGTATTTT. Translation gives CASSLPRGRGTDTQYF.

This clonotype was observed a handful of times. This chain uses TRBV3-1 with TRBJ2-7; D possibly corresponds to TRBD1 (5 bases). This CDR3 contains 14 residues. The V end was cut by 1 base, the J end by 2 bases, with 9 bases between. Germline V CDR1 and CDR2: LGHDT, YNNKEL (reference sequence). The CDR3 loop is CASSQARDAYEQYV. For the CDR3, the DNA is TGTGCCAGCAGCCAAGCCAGGGATGCCTACGAGCAGTACGTC.

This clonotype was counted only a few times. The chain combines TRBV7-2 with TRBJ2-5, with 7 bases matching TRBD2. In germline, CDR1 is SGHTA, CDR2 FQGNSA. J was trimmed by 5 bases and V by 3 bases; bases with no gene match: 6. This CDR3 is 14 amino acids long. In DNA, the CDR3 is TGTGCCAGCAGCTTCAGAGTGGGGGGGGAGACCCAGTACTTC. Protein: CASSFRVGGETQYF.